The 19 T cell receptor beta chains presented below share a single source sample, sequenced in a study of STAT5B mutations in CD4+ large granular lymphocyte leukemia (dated by TCRdb to between 2020 and 2023). The library was generated by the immunoSEQ multiplex PCR assay. TCRdb retrieved this table from immuneACCESS and kept in-frame rearrangements only. Not all clones are present; in checked studies, unresolved V genes account for under half, and no reason is known for the remainder. This sample is represented by about 48,000 clones; around 70% of them were singletons. The ten largest clonotypes hold about 1.5% of the sample. Sequenced material: CD4+ T cells from blood buffy coats. The receptors were sampled from a human donor in good health.

This clone occurred once. The chain joins TRBV4-2 to TRBJ1-2; 9 positions match TRBD1. The V gene's germline CDR1 is LGHNA and CDR2 YNFKEQ. The ends lost 0 bases at V and 5 bases at J; junction bases unmatched: 4. The CDR3 contains 15 residues. The CDR3 sequence is CASSQDPGQGYGYTF. The DNA for the CDR3 is TGTGCCAGCAGCCAAGACCCGGGACAGGGATATGGCTACACCTTC.

The CDR3 is CASSLLGRLAGENGELFF. The DNA of the CDR3 is TGTGCCAGCAGTTTACTCGGGCGGCTAGCGGGGGAGAACGGGGAGCTGTTTTTT. The chain uses TRBV28 and TRBJ2-2; 10 positions agree with TRBD2. CDR1 is MDHEN and CDR2 is SYDVKM in the germline V gene. The junction had 13 bases not matched to a gene; V was cut back by 2 bases and J by 7 bases. The CDR3 consists of 18 residues.

The table lists this clone with a few counts. This chain joins TRBV18 and TRBJ1-3, with D maybe TRBD1 (5 bases). V was trimmed by 3 bases and J by 4 bases, leaving 16 bases between them. The germline V gene has CDR1 KGHSH and CDR2 LQKENI. The CDR3 consists of 16 residues. CDR3 loop: CASSPSTGVGGNTIYF. Here the CDR3 DNA reads TGTGCCAGCTCACCCTCTACAGGCGTCGGCGGAAACACCATATATTTT.

The J gene is TRBJ2-5, the V gene TRBV12-5; the match to TRBD2 covers 10 bases. Per germline, CDR1 LGHNT and CDR2 FRNRAP. CDR3 length: 14 amino acids. Unmatched junction bases numbered 7, after V lost 7 bases and J lost 5 bases. CDR3 sequence (DNA): TGTGCTAGTGCCTCTAGCGGGGGCGGGGAGACCCAGTACTTC. Protein sequence: CASASSGGGETQYF. The whole variable domain, filled in from reference TRBV12-5 and TRBJ2-5, reads DARVTQTPRHKVTEMGQEVTMRCQPILGHNTVFWYRQTMMQGLELLAYFRNRAPLDDSGMPKDRFSAEMPDATLATLKIQPSEPRDSAVYFCASASSGGGETQYFGPGTRLLVL.

The chain combines TRBV7-9 with TRBJ2-7, with no clear D. The CDR3 covers 14 residues. Germline V gene sequence: CDR1 SEHNR, CDR2 FQNEAQ (reference sequence). The V gene lost 4 bases and the J gene lost 0 bases, with 10 bases spanning the gap. CDR3 residues: CASSWVGSSYEQYV. For the CDR3, the DNA is TGTGCCAGCAGCTGGGTAGGAAGCTCCTACGAGCAGTACGTC.

The chain carries TRBV7-9 and TRBJ2-3; either TRBD1 or TRBD2 may fit D (5 bases each). CDR1 and CDR2 from the germline V gene are SEHNR and FQNEAQ (reference sequence). V was pared by 2 bases and J by 1 base, with 10 bases between. CDR3 size: 15 residues. CDR3 nucleotides: TGTGCCAGCAGCTTACTCGGGACGGGCACAGATACGCAGTATTTT. Translated, it gives CASSLLGTGTDTQYF. Complete variable domain (other parts from reference TRBV7-9 and TRBJ2-3): DTGVSQNPRHKITKRGQNVTFRCDPISEHNRLYWYRQTLGQGPEFLTYFQNEAQLEKSRLLSDRFSAERPKGSFSTLEIQRTEQGDSAMYLCASSLLGTGTDTQYFGPGTRLTVL.

This clone occurred a few times. The V gene is TRBV6-1, the J gene TRBJ2-6; no clear D. V was pared by 8 bases and J by 3 bases, with 8 bases between. Germline CDR1 MNHNS, CDR2 SASEGT. CDR3 length: 13 amino acids. The CDR3 nucleotides are TGTGCCAGCGTCCAGTTTGGGGCCAACGTCCTGACTTTC. Translated, it gives CASVQFGANVLTF.

The chain is built from TRBV18 and TRBJ2-7, with a weak D call TRBD2 (5 bases). Trimming left V 3 bases short and J 1 base short, with 7 bases between. Germline CDR1 is KGHSH and CDR2 is LQKENI. The CDR3 spans 13 residues. CDR3 sequence reads: CASSPGESYEQYF. DNA for the CDR3: TGTGCCAGCTCACCCGGGGAGTCCTACGAGCAGTACTTC. The full variable domain, completed using reference TRBV18 and TRBJ2-7, is NAGVMQNPRHLVRRRGQEARLRCSPMKGHSHVYWYRQLPEEGLKFMVYLQKENIIDESGMPKERFSAEFPKEGPSILRIQQVVRGDSAAYFCASSPGESYEQYFGPGTRLTVT.

This clone was picked up a small number of times. CDR3 sequence reads: CASSNRVTNEKLFF. The DNA for the CDR3 is TGTGCCAGTAGTAACAGGGTAACTAATGAAAAACTGTTTTTT. The J gene is TRBJ1-4, the V gene TRBV19; D may be TRBD1 (6 bases). V dropped 4 bases and J dropped 1 base, with 7 bases sitting between them. The germline V gene encodes CDR1 LNHDA and CDR2 SQIVND (reference sequence). This CDR3 has 14 amino acids.

A single count supports this clone. The CDR3 protein is CASSPAGGAYNEQFF. The CDR3 DNA sequence: TGTGCCAGCAGCCCCGCCGGGGGGGCCTACAATGAGCAGTTCTTC. The chain carries TRBV11-2 and TRBJ2-1, with TRBD2 matching 8 bases. The V segment lost 5 bases and the J segment 2 bases; nucleotides outside the gene matches: 5. This CDR3 has 15 amino acids. CDR1 is SGHAT, CDR2 FQNNGV, per germline.

The chain uses TRBV14 and TRBJ2-5; D not certain. Trimming took 1 base from V and 4 from J, leaving 16 bases between them. The CDR3 sequence is 16 residues long. Per the germline V gene, CDR1 is SGHDN and CDR2 is FVKESK. In DNA form, the CDR3 reads TGTGCCAGCAGCCAAGTTGGCCTCGCTTCCTTAGAGACCCAGTACTTC. It encodes CASSQVGLASLETQYF.

The V and J genes are TRBV9 and TRBJ1-6, with D uncertain. The CDR3 is made up of 13 amino acids. V was cut by 2 bases and J by 8 bases, with 8 bases left in between. Germline V CDR1 and CDR2: SGDLS, YYNGEE. CDR3 sequence reads: CASSVGPDSPLHF. CDR3 nucleotides: TGTGCCAGCAGCGTCGGACCTGATTCACCCCTCCACTTT.

The V and J genes are TRBV7-8 and TRBJ2-7; perhaps TRBD1 as D (5 bases). The CDR3 runs to 13 residues. V was pared by 3 bases and J by 1 base, with 7 bases between. Germline CDR1 SGHVS, CDR2 FQNEAQ. The CDR3 sequence: CASSLGRSYEQYF. The CDR3 DNA is TGTGCCAGCAGCTTGGGGCGTTCCTACGAGCAGTACTTC.

The chain joins TRBV2 to TRBJ2-1; no definite D call. V shed 6 bases and J shed 6 bases, with 12 bases lying between them. This CDR3 region has 13 residues. The germline V gene has CDR1 SNHLY and CDR2 FYNNEI. CDR3 sequence: CASSGPGANEQFF. DNA of the CDR3: TGTGCCAGCAGCGGGCCAGGAGCCAATGAGCAGTTCTTC.

This sequence joins TRBV18 and TRBJ1-1; TRBD1 is a possible D gene (5 bases). The germline CDR1 and CDR2 sequences are KGHSH and LQKENI. V was pared by 5 bases and J by 7 bases, with 14 bases between. The CDR3 has 13 residues. CDR3 sequence reads: CASSEAGGSEAFF. CDR3 DNA: TGTGCCAGCTCAGAGGCGGGGGGAAGTGAAGCTTTCTTT.

This clone was picked up a small number of times. The chain is built from TRBV30 and TRBJ1-5; D uncertain. Trimming took off 1 base at V and 7 bases at J, with 14 bases between the two ends. The CDR3 length is 14 residues. CDR1 and CDR2 from the germline V gene are GTSNPN and SVGIG (reference sequence). This CDR3 is CAWSGGGLGQPQHF. The CDR3 nucleotides are TGTGCCTGGAGTGGTGGAGGGTTAGGACAGCCCCAGCATTTT. The full variable domain, rest sourced from reference TRBV30 and TRBJ1-5, is SQTIHQWPATLVQPVGSPLSLECTVEGTSNPNLYWYRQAAGRGLQLLFYSVGIGQISSEVPQNLSASRPQDRQFILSSKKLLLSDSGFYLCAWSGGGLGQPQHFGDGTRLSIL.

This clone was seen a handful of times. The rearrangement uses TRBV5-1 and TRBJ1-1; 11 bases are shared with TRBD1. This CDR3 is 15 amino acids long. Looked up from germline, CDR1 is SGHRS and CDR2 is YFSETQ. V shed 3 bases and J 4 bases; nucleotides not matched to a gene: 5. The CDR3 loop reads CASSWTGTGGTEAFF. CDR3 coding DNA: TGCGCCAGCAGCTGGACCGGGACAGGGGGCACTGAAGCTTTCTTT. Using reference TRBV5-1 and TRBJ1-1 for the parts outside the CDR3, the full variable domain is KAGVTQTPRYLIKTRGQQVTLSCSPISGHRSVSWYQQTPGQGLQFLFEYFSETQRNKGNFPGRFSGRQFSNSRSEMNVSTLELGDSALYLCASSWTGTGGTEAFFGQGTRLTVV.

CDR3 sequence: CASSSGGAPSYNEQFF. CDR3 bases: TGTGCCAGCAGCTCTGGGGGGGCCCCTTCCTACAATGAGCAGTTCTTC. The rearrangement links TRBV28 to TRBJ2-1; D perhaps matches TRBD2 (7 bases). V gave up 6 bases and J gave up 1 base, with 16 bases separating them. The CDR3 sequence is 16 residues long. Per the germline V gene, CDR1 is MDHEN and CDR2 is SYDVKM.

The chain links TRBV5-1 to TRBJ2-2; no clear D. The V and J ends lost 1 base and 2 bases respectively, with 9 bases between them. This CDR3 is 15 amino acids long. Germline V gene lookup returns CDR1 SGHRS and CDR2 YFSETQ. CDR3 coding DNA: TGCGCCAGCAGCTTGTCGGCAGTCAACACCGGGGAGCTGTTTTTT. The encoded protein is CASSLSAVNTGELFF.